These 26 T cell receptor beta chains came from one sample sequenced in a study of blood T cells in healthy people across ages. A second about 6 to 12 cycle PCR used barcoded and J-beta primers. Each CDR3 protein is one row after TCRdb ran MiXCR on the 5' RACE reads. The sample yields around 870,000 distinct CDR3 sequences, around 30% seen once. Sequencing input: blood. These receptors were obtained from a woman older than 75 in good health.

This clonotype was seen many times. DNA of the CDR3: TGTGCCAGCAGGGAACACAGCGCCGGGGAGCTGTTTTTT. Translated: CASREHSAGELFF. The chain employs TRBV27 and TRBJ2-2; D uncertain. V lost 6 bases to trimming and J lost 6 bases, with 11 bases between them. The germline gives CDR1 MNHEY, CDR2 SMNVEV (reference sequence). This CDR3 spans 13 amino acids.

This clonotype was counted between two and nine times. V is TRBV5-1 and J is TRBJ2-3; D possibly corresponds to TRBD2 (6 bases). This CDR3 region has 16 residues. V was clipped by 5 bases and J by 0 bases, with 16 bases between them. Germline V gives CDR1 SGHRS, CDR2 YFSETQ. DNA for the CDR3: TGCGCCAGCAGTCGCGGGGACCCTACTAGCACAGATACGCAGTATTTT. It yields the protein CASSRGDPTSTDTQYF.

With regard to this clonotype: A much larger clone lies one base from this, so it may be a read error. This rearrangement joins TRBV9 to TRBJ2-1; unclear D gene. In germline, CDR1 is SGDLS, CDR2 YYNGEE. This CDR3 has 12 amino acids. The chain's CDR3 is CASSPQRNERFF. CDR3 nucleotides: TGTGCCAGCAGCCCCCAGAGGAATGAGCGGTTCTTC.

This clonotype was observed at least ten times. One end of the junction does not line up with germline, which may come from a read error. V is TRBV7-9 and J is TRBJ2-1; 10 nucleotides agree with TRBD2. The CDR3 totals 13 residues. The germline gives CDR1 SEHNR, CDR2 FQNEAQ (reference sequence). The CDR3 sequence is CASNLAGGREQFF. CDR3 nucleotide sequence: TGTGCCAGCAACTTAGCGGGGGGTCGGGAGCAGTTCTTC.

The sample holds one count of this clonotype. A much larger clone lies a single base off, so this may be a read error. V usage is TRBV7-6 and J usage is TRBJ2-1; the D gene is possibly TRBD2 (5 bases). V was cut by 1 base and J by 10 bases, with 17 bases left in between. From germline, CDR1 is SGHVS and CDR2 FNYEAQ. The CDR3 consists of 15 residues. As DNA, the CDR3 is TGTGCCAGCAGCTTAGTAGACGAGGGCAGCTACGAGCAGTTCTTC. This gives the protein CASSLVDEGSYEQFF.

Only a few counts were recorded for this clonotype. A read error may account for a junction end that differs from germline. The gene calls are TRBV6-1 and TRBJ1-4; no reliable D call. This CDR3 contains 17 residues. Germline loops: CDR1 MNHNS, CDR2 SASEGT. CDR3 nucleotide sequence: TGTGCCAGCAGCCCAGCCGGACTCGGACGGTTTAATGAAAAACGGTTTTTT. It is translated as CASSPAGLGRFNEKRFF.

A remark on this clonotype: Just one base apart from a much larger clone, this may be a read error. This rearrangement joins TRBV6-5 to TRBJ2-7; 10 bases line up with TRBD2. The junction had 10 bases not matched to a gene; V was cut back by 7 bases and J by 7 bases. The CDR3 contains 14 residues. Germline V lookup: CDR1 MNHEY, CDR2 SVGAGI. CDR3: CASIKTSGAGEQYF. The CDR3 DNA reads TGTGCCAGCATCAAAACTAGCGGGGCAGGGGAGCAGTACTTC.

This clonotype was counted ten times or more. The gene calls are TRBV6-5 and TRBJ2-1; D is unresolved. V gave up 3 bases and J gave up 9 bases, with 3 bases separating them. Germline V gene lookup returns CDR1 MNHEY and CDR2 SVGAGI. The CDR3 runs to 10 residues. The CDR3 DNA sequence: TGTGCCAGCAGTTATGGTGAGCAGTTCTTC. It yields the protein CASSYGEQFF.

This clonotype was counted at least ten times. V usage is TRBV13 and J usage is TRBJ2-1; the D is unclear. The V end lost 0 bases, the J end lost 8 bases, and 5 bases lay between the germline ends. Germline V gene data show CDR1 as PRHDT and CDR2 as FYEKMQ (reference sequence). The CDR3 spans 12 residues. The chain's CDR3 is CASSLGRHEQFF. The CDR3 nucleotides read TGTGCCAGCAGCTTAGGAAGGCATGAGCAGTTCTTC.

This clonotype has just a few counts. The likely explanation is a read error, given a far larger clone one base away. The gene calls are TRBV12-3 or TRBV12-4 and TRBJ2-7, with D perhaps matching TRBD1 (6 bases). The CDR3 has 11 amino acids. The CDR3 loop reads CAGSTGYEQYF. CDR3 in DNA: TGTGCCGGCAGTACAGGGTACGAGCAGTACTTC.

The table lists this clonotype with a few counts. The genes are TRBV6-1 and TRBJ1-2; unclear D gene. This CDR3 is 13 amino acids long. The V gene lost 2 bases and the J gene lost 3 bases, with 7 bases spanning the gap. Germline assignment: CDR1 MNHNS and CDR2 SASEGT. The DNA of the CDR3 is TGTGCCAGCAGTGAAAAGGTACACTATGGCTACACCTTC. It translates to CASSEKVHYGYTF.

This clonotype showed up many times. J is TRBJ2-7 and V is TRBV11-2; TRBD2 matches 8 bases. V trimming: 6 bases; J trimming: 3 bases; junction bases outside the gene matches: 7. Germline V gives CDR1 SGHAT, CDR2 FQNNGV. This CDR3 comprises 14 residues. The CDR3 DNA reads TGTGCCAGCAGACGCGGGGGGCCTTTCTACGAGCAGTACTTC. This gives the protein CASRRGGPFYEQYF.

This chain joins TRBV18 and TRBJ1-2, with D possibly matching TRBD1 (5 bases). This CDR3 has 13 residues. CDR1 is KGHSH and CDR2 is LQKENI in the germline V gene. Trimming took off 3 bases at V and 6 bases at J, with 11 bases between the two ends. This CDR3 is CASSPQGKDGYTF. The DNA for the CDR3 is TGTGCCAGCTCACCCCAGGGCAAGGATGGCTACACCTTC. The whole variable domain, remainder taken from reference TRBV18 and TRBJ1-2, is NAGVMQNPRHLVRRRGQEARLRCSPMKGHSHVYWYRQLPEEGLKFMVYLQKENIIDESGMPKERFSAEFPKEGPSILRIQQVVRGDSAAYFCASSPQGKDGYTFGSGTRLTVV.

Ten or more counts support this clonotype. The rearrangement uses TRBV3-1 and TRBJ2-5; the match to TRBD2 covers 12 bases. The germline V gene encodes CDR1 LGHDT and CDR2 YNNKEL (reference sequence). This CDR3 spans 17 amino acids. Unmatched junction bases numbered 7, after V lost 1 base and J lost 4 bases. CDR3 DNA sequence: TGTGCCAGCAGCCAAGGGCTAGCGGGGGGGCTGGGAGAGACCCAGTACTTC. Protein: CASSQGLAGGLGETQYF.

This clonotype was seen at least ten times. Compared with germline, one end of the junction differs, possibly owing to a read error. The chain combines TRBV7-7 with TRBJ2-5; no definite D call. Germline assignment: CDR1 SSHAT and CDR2 FNYEAQ (reference sequence). This CDR3 has 15 amino acids. The CDR3 protein is CASSLRANEQETQYF. The CDR3 coding sequence is TGTGCTAGCAGCCTCCGAGCGAATGAACAAGAGACCCAGTACTTC.

The rearrangement uses TRBV24-1 and TRBJ1-2, with D unresolved. The CDR3 loop spans 13 amino acids. The V gene lost 10 bases and the J gene lost 8 bases, with 19 bases spanning the gap. Germline lookup yields CDR1 KGHDR and CDR2 SFDVKD. The CDR3 reads CATSLDGPSGYTF. CDR3 DNA sequence: TGTGCCACGAGCCTCGACGGGCCTAGCGGCTACACCTTC.

For this clonotype: This clone may be a read error of a much larger clone one base away. Given the absence of the conserved phenylalanine or tryptophan at the CDR3 end, a read error is likely. Here the CDR3 DNA reads TGTGCCAGCAGCCCTAGGGGACTAGCGGGGATTTACGAGCAGTACTGC. Its translation is CASSPRGLAGIYEQYC. This chain joins TRBV7-2 and TRBJ2-4, with 13 positions matching TRBD2. The J call may be faulty, since TRBJ2-7 better matches the DNA end. The CDR3 consists of 16 residues. Germline-derived CDR1 and CDR2 are SGHTA and FQGNSA.

Many counts were recorded for this clonotype. This chain links TRBV5-1 with TRBJ2-3, with 11 bases identical to TRBD1. J gave up 6 bases and V 2 bases, and 5 bases lay outside the gene matches. Per the germline V gene, CDR1 is SGHRS and CDR2 is YFSETQ. The CDR3 extends over 15 amino acids. The CDR3 protein is CASSFGTGGADTQYF. For the CDR3, the DNA is TGCGCCAGCAGCTTCGGGACAGGGGGAGCGGATACGCAGTATTTT.

This clonotype was observed a handful of times. This chain uses TRBV3-1 with TRBJ2-1; no clear D gene. V was trimmed by 2 bases and J by 8 bases, leaving 16 bases between them. This CDR3 is 15 amino acids long. Germline V CDR1 and CDR2: LGHDT, YNNKEL (reference sequence). CDR3 bases: TGTGCCAGCAGCCAAAGGCTCCGACCCAGAGATGAGCAGTTCTTC. Residues: CASSQRLRPRDEQFF.

This clonotype has at least ten counts. The chain links TRBV5-5 to TRBJ2-7, with a tentative D call TRBD1 (6 bases). CDR1 SGHKS and CDR2 YYEKEE come from the germline V gene (reference sequence). With 3 bases removed from V and 4 bases from J, the gap between germline ends came to 11 bases. This CDR3 has 13 residues. This CDR3 reads CASSWDTPYEQYF. CDR3 DNA: TGTGCCAGCAGCTGGGACACCCCTTACGAGCAGTACTTC.

This clonotype was seen a few times. The J gene is TRBJ1-1, the V gene TRBV5-6, with D unresolved. The CDR3 contains 13 residues. Germline CDR1 and CDR2: SGHDT and YYEEEE. Trimming took 2 bases from V and 2 from J, leaving 7 bases between them. The CDR3: CASSFPANTEAFF. In nucleotides, the CDR3 is TGTGCCAGCAGCTTCCCGGCTAACACTGAAGCTTTCTTT.

This clonotype was seen repeatedly, ten times or more. The chain joins TRBV18 to TRBJ2-7, with D perhaps being TRBD1 or TRBD2 (5 bases each). Per the germline V gene, CDR1 is KGHSH and CDR2 is LQKENI. V gave up 0 bases and J gave up 4 bases, with 10 bases separating them. CDR3 length: 14 amino acids. CDR3 amino acids: CASSPPGPIYEQYF. The DNA for the CDR3 is TGTGCCAGCTCACCACCGGGACCAATTTACGAGCAGTACTTC.

In this sample, this clonotype turned up many times. V usage is TRBV28 and J usage is TRBJ2-7; D is perhaps TRBD1 (5 bases). The V gene's germline CDR1 is MDHEN and CDR2 SYDVKM. Trimming took 1 base from V and 5 from J, leaving 18 bases between them. The CDR3 consists of 16 residues. CDR3 coding DNA: TGTGCCAGCAGTTTATCCCCGCCTCCGGACAAGGACGAGCAGTACTTC. Residues: CASSLSPPPDKDEQYF.

This clonotype was seen only a few times. The J gene is TRBJ1-1, the V gene TRBV27; D might be TRBD1 (5 bases). This CDR3 has 18 residues. V was clipped by 5 bases and J by 1 base, with 23 bases between them. From germline, CDR1 is MNHEY and CDR2 SMNVEV (reference sequence). CDR3 nucleotides: TGTGCCAGCAGTCCAGGGTGGGGGAAAGGGCTGGGGAACACTGAAGCTTTCTTT. Amino acids: CASSPGWGKGLGNTEAFF.

This clonotype was recorded at least ten times. The rearrangement joins TRBV20-1 to TRBJ1-2, with 9 positions matching TRBD1. The CDR3 runs 13 residues. With 3 bases clipped from V and 7 bases from J, the junction kept 6 bases outside the gene matches. Germline loops: CDR1 DFQATT, CDR2 SNEGSKA (reference sequence). CDR3 sequence: CSARNRGPGGYTF. The CDR3 DNA reads TGCAGTGCTAGGAACAGGGGGCCCGGTGGCTACACCTTC.

Comments on this clonotype: Since a much larger clone is just one base distant, this may be a read error. CDR3 sequence: CSARDQKRGGPNEQYF. The CDR3 bases are TGCAGTGCTAGAGATCAGAAGCGGGGGGGCCCCAATGAGCAGTACTTC. J is TRBJ2-7 and V is TRBV20-1; TRBD2 agrees at 10 bases. Germline CDR1 DFQATT, CDR2 SNEGSKA (reference sequence). The J segment lost 7 bases and the V segment lost 0 bases, leaving 12 bases of the junction unmatched. This CDR3 contains 16 residues.